This is a list of T cell receptor beta chains from one sample in a study of CD4+ T cells in melanoma. Clones were read by immunoSEQ multiplex PCR, and TCRdb kept only the in-frame ones, dropping some. Among about 11,000 clones listed, approximately 70% were seen once. Specimen: cells from a culture (not recorded whether cultured in vitro). Source of these receptors: a human donor with melanoma. Both conserved end residues are part of each CDR3. Fields, in order: V gene, D gene, clone size, J gene, CDR3 protein, CDR3 DNA. D genes are given only for firm matches. A clone size is listed for some rows: how often the clone was seen (once, few, many), or a class if it is expanded.

v_gene: TRBV14; d_gene: TRBD1; abundance: medium-sized; j_gene: TRBJ2-7; CDR3aa: CASRSGQGREQYF; CDR3nt: TGTGCCAGCAGGTCCGGACAGGGCCGCGAGCAGTACTTC
v_gene: TRBV18; d_gene: -; abundance: -; j_gene: TRBJ1-1; CDR3aa: CASSAGQRDQAFF; CDR3nt: TGTGCCAGCTCCGCAGGGCAGAGAGATCAAGCTTTCTTT
v_gene: TRBV19; d_gene: -; abundance: -; j_gene: TRBJ1-4; CDR3aa: CASSIIQTAFNEKLFF; CDR3nt: TGTGCCAGTAGTATCATTCAGACAGCCTTTAATGAAAAACTGTTTTTT
v_gene: TRBV5-4; d_gene: -; abundance: -; j_gene: TRBJ1-1; CDR3aa: CASSLKEGFEAFF; CDR3nt: TGTGCCAGCAGCTTGAAGGAGGGGTTTGAAGCTTTCTTT
v_gene: TRBV5-1; d_gene: TRBD2; abundance: -; j_gene: TRBJ2-2; CDR3aa: CASAPVAGGDTGELFF; CDR3nt: TGCGCCAGTGCGCCCGTAGCGGGGGGAGACACCGGGGAGCTGTTTTTT
v_gene: TRBV2; d_gene: -; abundance: -; j_gene: TRBJ1-2; CDR3aa: CASRRQDYYGYTF; CDR3nt: TGTGCCAGTAGAAGACAGGACTACTATGGCTACACCTTC
v_gene: TRBV7-6; d_gene: -; abundance: -; j_gene: TRBJ2-1; CDR3aa: CASSLRARGNEQFF; CDR3nt: TGTGCCAGCAGCTTACGGGCTCGTGGCAATGAGCAGTTCTTC
v_gene: TRBV7-2; d_gene: -; abundance: -; j_gene: TRBJ2-3; CDR3aa: CASSLSADTQYF; CDR3nt: TGTGCCAGCAGCTTAAGCGCAGATACGCAGTATTTT
v_gene: TRBV7-8; d_gene: -; abundance: few; j_gene: TRBJ1-1; CDR3aa: CASSPGVLNTEAFF; CDR3nt: TGTGCCAGCAGCCCCGGTGTACTGAACACTGAAGCTTTCTTT
v_gene: TRBV7-3; d_gene: -; abundance: few; j_gene: TRBJ1-1; CDR3aa: CASSFTVNTEAFF; CDR3nt: TGTGCCAGCAGCTTTACAGTTAACACTGAAGCTTTCTTT
v_gene: TRBV9; d_gene: -; abundance: -; j_gene: TRBJ1-4; CDR3aa: CASSPVSGVRRNEKLFF; CDR3nt: TGTGCCAGCAGCCCTGTATCCGGTGTGAGGAGGAATGAAAAACTGTTTTTT